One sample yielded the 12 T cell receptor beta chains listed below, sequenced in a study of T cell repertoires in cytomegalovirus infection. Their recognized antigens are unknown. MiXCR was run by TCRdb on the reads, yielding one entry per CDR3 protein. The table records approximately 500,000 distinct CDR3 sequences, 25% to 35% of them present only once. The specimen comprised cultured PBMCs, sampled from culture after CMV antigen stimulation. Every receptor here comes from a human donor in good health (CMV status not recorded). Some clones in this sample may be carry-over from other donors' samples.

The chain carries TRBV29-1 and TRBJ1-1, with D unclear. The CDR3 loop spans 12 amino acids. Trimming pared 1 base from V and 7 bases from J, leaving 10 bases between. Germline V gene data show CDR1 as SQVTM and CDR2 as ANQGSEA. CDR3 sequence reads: CSVEAGRHEAFF. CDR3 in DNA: TGCAGCGTTGAAGCAGGACGTCATGAAGCTTTCTTT.

For the CDR3, the DNA is TGCAGTGCCCCGGGGTTCCTTGACGAGCAGTACTTC. Translating gives CSAPGFLDEQYF. The chain recombines TRBV20-1 with TRBJ2-7; possibly TRBD2 for D (5 bases). V was pared by 6 bases and J by 5 bases, with 14 bases between. Germline lookup yields CDR1 DFQATT and CDR2 SNEGSKA (reference sequence). The CDR3 totals 12 residues.

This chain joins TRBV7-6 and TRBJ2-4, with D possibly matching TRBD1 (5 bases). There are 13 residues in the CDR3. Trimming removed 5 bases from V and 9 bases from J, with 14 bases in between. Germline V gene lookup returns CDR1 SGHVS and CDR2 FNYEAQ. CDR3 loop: CASSKTRAAIQYF. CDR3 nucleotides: TGTGCCAGCAGCAAGACCAGGGCAGCCATTCAGTACTTC.

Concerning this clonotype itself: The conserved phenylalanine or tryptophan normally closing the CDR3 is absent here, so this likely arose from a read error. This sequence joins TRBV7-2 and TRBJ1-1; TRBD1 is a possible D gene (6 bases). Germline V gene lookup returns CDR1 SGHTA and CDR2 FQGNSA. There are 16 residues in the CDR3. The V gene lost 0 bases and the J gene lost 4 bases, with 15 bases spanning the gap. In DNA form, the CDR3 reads TGTGCCAGCAGCTTAGCAATTGCGGGGGCGGGCACTGAAGCTTTCTCT. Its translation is CASSLAIAGAGTEAFS.

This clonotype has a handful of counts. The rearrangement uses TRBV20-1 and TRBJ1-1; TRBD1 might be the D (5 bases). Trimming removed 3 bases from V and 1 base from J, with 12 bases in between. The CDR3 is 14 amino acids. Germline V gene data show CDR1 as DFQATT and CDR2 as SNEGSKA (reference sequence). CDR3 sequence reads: CSASLARANTEAFF. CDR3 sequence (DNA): TGCAGTGCTAGTCTGGCCAGGGCGAACACTGAAGCTTTCTTT.

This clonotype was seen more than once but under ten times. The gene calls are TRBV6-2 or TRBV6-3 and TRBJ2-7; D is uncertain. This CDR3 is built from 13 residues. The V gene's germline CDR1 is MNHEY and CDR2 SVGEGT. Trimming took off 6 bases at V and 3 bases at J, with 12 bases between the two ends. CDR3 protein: CASRSTAVYEQYV. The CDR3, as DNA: TGTGCCAGCAGATCGACCGCGGTCTACGAGCAGTACGTC.

The CDR3 here is CASSLERSTGELFF. Here the CDR3 DNA reads TGTGCCAGCAGCTTAGAAAGGAGCACCGGGGAGCTGTTTTTT. The chain employs TRBV7-2 and TRBJ2-2, with no clear D. V was shortened by 1 base and J by 4 bases, with 7 bases between the two germline ends. The CDR3 extends over 14 amino acids. Germline lookup yields CDR1 SGHTA and CDR2 FQGNSA.

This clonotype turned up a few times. In nucleotides, the CDR3 is TGTGCCAGCAGTCAACCCCGCGGGGTAGAGACCCAGTACTTC. It specifies CASSQPRGVETQYF. The V gene is TRBV7-2, the J gene TRBJ2-5; D perhaps matches TRBD2 (6 bases). The CDR3 runs 14 residues. V gave up 6 bases and J gave up 4 bases, with 15 bases separating them. The germline V gene has CDR1 SGHTA and CDR2 FQGNSA.

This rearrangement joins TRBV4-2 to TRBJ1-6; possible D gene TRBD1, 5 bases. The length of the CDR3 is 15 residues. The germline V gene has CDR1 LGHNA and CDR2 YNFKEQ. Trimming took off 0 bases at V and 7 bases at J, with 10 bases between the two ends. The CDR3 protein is CASSQDAGTNSPLHF. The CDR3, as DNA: TGTGCCAGCAGCCAAGATGCAGGGACGAATTCACCCCTCCACTTT.

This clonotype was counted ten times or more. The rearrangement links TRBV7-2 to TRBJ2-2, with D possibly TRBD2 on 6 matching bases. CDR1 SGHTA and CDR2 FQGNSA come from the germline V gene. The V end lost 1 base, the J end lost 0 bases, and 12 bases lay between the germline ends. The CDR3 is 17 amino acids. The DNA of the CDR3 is TGTGCCAGCAGCTTAGTTGGCGGGGTCGCGAACACCGGGGAGCTGTTTTTT. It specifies CASSLVGGVANTGELFF.

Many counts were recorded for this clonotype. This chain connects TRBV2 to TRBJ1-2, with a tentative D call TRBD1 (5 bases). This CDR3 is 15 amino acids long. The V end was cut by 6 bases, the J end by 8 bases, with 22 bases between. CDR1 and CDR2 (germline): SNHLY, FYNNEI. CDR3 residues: CASSMKGDSLRGYTF. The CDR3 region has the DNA TGTGCCAGCAGCATGAAAGGCGACAGCTTAAGAGGCTACACCTTC.

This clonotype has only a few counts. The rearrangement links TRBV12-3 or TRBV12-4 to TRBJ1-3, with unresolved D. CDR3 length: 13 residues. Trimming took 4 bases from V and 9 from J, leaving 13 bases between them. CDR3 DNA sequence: TGTGCCAGCAGTTCCACGTCCACCCGCACCATATATTTT. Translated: CASSSTSTRTIYF.